The sequence of this TCR beta chain was determined in a study of T-cell reconstitution after alpha-beta-depleted transplantation in children (dated by TCRdb to about 2016). Looking at the study overall: T-cell immune reconstitution after TCRalphabeta/CD19-depleted allogeneic hematopoietic cell transplantation in children was quantitatively tracked in the study by means of TCR repertoire profiling. Overall study outcomes, separate from this receptor: In some patients, high TCRbeta diversity at day 60 was attributed to recipient T cells and intrathymic progenitors that had survived conditioning. Over the following months the frequencies of hyperexpanded clones went down, and after one year T-cell counts and TCRbeta diversity were mostly credited to newly produced T cells. The apparently early alphabetaT-cell count recovery about two months after transplant was reportedly dependent on only several hundred rapidly expanded clones derived from non-depleted graft cells.

The treatment or condition label, as the study defines it: allogeneic hematopoietic cell transplantation with graft depleted of TCRalphabeta T cells and CD19 B cells. TCRalphabeta/CD19-depleted allogeneic hematopoietic cell grafts were given to the transplant recipients, all of whom were children. The library was obtained by PCR. These reads were obtained on an Illumina HiSeq 2500. Molecular barcoding was employed in the preparation of TCR libraries, with unique molecular identifiers being used to normalize TCRbeta repertoire quantification. The public sequencing data were trimmed at Q25 with fastp and processed into clonotypes with MiXCR by TCRdb, which kept only in-frame beta chains. Every entry covers one CDR3 protein and lists the most common genes and DNA from its rows. The sample has 220,000 or so distinct CDR3 sequences on record, around 7.5% of them singletons. The ten largest make up just under 6.5% of the sample.

The sample holds many counts of this clonotype. The antigen it recognizes is unknown. No per-base quality is available; no much larger clone lies one base away. The germline V gene encodes CDR1 DFQATT and CDR2 SNEGSKA (reference sequence). Compared with germline, V lacks 4 bases and J lacks 0 bases; bases without a gene match: 5. The CDR3 measures 14 amino acids from cysteine to phenylalanine. The read is trimmed to its CDR3 DNA, 42 bases read in frame from base 1. The sample was PBMCs, mostly from graft donor cells, taken 180 days after TCRalphabeta/CD19-depleted stem cell transplant. Recombination joined TRBV20-1 with TRBJ2-7, with 8 middle bases fitting TRBD2. The source is a male patient younger than 18 who had a stem cell transplant for acute lymphoblastic leukemia, so the T cells may come from the graft donor. The DNA reads TGCAGTGCTATCTCAGCGGGGGCCTCCTACGAGCAGTACTTC. The translation is CSAISAGASYEQYF.